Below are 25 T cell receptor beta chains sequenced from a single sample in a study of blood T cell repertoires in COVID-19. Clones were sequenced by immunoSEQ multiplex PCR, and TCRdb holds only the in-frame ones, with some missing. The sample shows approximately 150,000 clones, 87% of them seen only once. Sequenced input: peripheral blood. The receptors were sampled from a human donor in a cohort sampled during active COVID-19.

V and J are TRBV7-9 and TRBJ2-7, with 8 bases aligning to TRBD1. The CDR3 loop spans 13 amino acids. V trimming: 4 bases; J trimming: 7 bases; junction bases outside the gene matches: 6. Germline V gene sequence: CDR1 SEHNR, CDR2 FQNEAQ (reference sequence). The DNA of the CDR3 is TGTGCCAGCAGCTCTCGGACAGGGTGGGAGCAGTACTTC. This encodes CASSSRTGWEQYF.

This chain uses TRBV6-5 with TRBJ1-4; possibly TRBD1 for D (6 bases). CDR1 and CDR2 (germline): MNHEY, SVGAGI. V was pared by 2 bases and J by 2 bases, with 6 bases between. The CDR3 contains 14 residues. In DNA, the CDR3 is TGTGCCAGCAGTTACACAGGGACTAATGAAAAACTGTTTTTT. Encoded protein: CASSYTGTNEKLFF.

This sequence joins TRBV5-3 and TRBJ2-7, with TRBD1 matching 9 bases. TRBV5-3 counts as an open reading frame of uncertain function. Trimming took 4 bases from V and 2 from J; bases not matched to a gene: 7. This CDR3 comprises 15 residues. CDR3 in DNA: TGTGCCAGAAGCACCTGGGACAGGGTGACCTACGAGCAGTACTTC. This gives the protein CARSTWDRVTYEQYF.

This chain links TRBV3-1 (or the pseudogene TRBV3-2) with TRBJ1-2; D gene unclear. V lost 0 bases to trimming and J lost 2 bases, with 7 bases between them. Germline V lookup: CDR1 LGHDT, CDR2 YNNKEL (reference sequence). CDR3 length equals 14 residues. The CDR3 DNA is TGTGCCAGCAGCCAAGACCAACGGAACTATGGCTACACCTTC. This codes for CASSQDQRNYGYTF.

The CDR3 is CASSRQVSYEQYF. The CDR3 bases are TGTGCCAGCAGTCGACAGGTGAGCTACGAGCAGTACTTC. The genes are TRBV2 and TRBJ2-7; D might be TRBD1 (6 bases). This CDR3 has 13 residues. V lost 5 bases, J lost 3 bases, and 11 bases lay in between. CDR1 and CDR2 from the germline V gene are SNHLY and FYNNEI. The full variable domain, rest sourced from reference TRBV2 and TRBJ2-7, is EPEVTQTPSHQVTQMGQEVILRCVPISNHLYFYWYRQILGQKVEFLVSFYNNEISEKSEIFDDQFSVERPDGSNFTLKIRSTKLEDSAMYFCASSRQVSYEQYFGPGTRLTVT.

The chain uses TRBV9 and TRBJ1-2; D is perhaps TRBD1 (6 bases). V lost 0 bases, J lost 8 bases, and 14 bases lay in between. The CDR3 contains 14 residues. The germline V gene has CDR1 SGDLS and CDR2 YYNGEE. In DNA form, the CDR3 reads TGTGCCAGCAGCGTAGGTGCCAGGGGTAGCGGCTACACCTTC. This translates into CASSVGARGSGYTF. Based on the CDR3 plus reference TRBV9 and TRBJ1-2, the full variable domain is DSGVTQTPKHLITATGQRVTLRCSPRSGDLSVYWYQQSLDQGLQFLIQYYNGEERAKGNILERFSAQQFPDLHSELNLSSLELGDSALYFCASSVGARGSGYTFGSGTRLTVV.

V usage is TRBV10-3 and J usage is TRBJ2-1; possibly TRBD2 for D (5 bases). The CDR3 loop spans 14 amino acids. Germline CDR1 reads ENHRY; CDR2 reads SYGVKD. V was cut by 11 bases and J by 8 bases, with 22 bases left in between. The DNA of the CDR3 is TGTGCCTCGCGGCCCGGGGATCGCGGCGATGAGCAGTTCTTC. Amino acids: CASRPGDRGDEQFF.

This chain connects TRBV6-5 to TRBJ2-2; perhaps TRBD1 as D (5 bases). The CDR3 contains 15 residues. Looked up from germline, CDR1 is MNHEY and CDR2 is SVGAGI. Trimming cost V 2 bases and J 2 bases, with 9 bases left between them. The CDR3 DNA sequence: TGTGCCAGCAGTTACCGAGACAGTAACACCGGGGAGCTGTTTTTT. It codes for CASSYRDSNTGELFF.

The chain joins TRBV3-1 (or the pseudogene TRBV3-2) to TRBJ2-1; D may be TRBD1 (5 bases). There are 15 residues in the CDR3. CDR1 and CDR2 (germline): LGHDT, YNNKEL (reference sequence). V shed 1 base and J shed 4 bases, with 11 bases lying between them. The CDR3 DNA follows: TGTGCCAGCAGCCAAGTAGGGGCCCAATACAATGAGCAGTTCTTC. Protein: CASSQVGAQYNEQFF.

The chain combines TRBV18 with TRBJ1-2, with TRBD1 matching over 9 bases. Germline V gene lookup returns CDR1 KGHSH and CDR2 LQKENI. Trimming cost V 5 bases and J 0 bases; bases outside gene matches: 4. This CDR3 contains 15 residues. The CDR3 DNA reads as TGTGCCAGCTCAGGTGGGACAGGGACTAACTATGGCTACACCTTC. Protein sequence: CASSGGTGTNYGYTF.

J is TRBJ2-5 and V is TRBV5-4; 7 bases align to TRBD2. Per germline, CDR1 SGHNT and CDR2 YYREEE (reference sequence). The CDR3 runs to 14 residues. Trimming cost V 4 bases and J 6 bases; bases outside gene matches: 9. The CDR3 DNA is TGTGCCAGCAGCCATCCTAGCAGCGGGAAGACCCAGTACTTC. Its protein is CASSHPSSGKTQYF.

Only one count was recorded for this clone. CDR3 nucleotides: TGTGCCAGCAGCTTAGTGCCAGAGAACACTGAAGCTTTCTTT. It encodes CASSLVPENTEAFF. The chain uses TRBV7-2 and TRBJ1-1; no definite D call. V was shortened by 1 base and J by 1 base, with 7 bases between the two germline ends. Germline CDR1 SGHTA, CDR2 FQGNSA. There are 14 residues in the CDR3.

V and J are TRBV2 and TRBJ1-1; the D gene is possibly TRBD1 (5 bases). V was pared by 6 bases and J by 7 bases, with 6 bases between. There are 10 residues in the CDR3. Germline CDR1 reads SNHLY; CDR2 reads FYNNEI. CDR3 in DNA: TGTGCCAGCAGAGACAGTGAAGCTTTCTTT. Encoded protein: CASRDSEAFF.

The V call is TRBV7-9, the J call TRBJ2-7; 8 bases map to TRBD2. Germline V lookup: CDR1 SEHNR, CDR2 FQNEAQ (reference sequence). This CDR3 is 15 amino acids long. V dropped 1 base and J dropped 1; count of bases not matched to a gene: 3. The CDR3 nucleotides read TGTGCCAGCAGCTTAGGAGCGGGAGCATCCTACGAGCAGTACTTC. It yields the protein CASSLGAGASYEQYF.

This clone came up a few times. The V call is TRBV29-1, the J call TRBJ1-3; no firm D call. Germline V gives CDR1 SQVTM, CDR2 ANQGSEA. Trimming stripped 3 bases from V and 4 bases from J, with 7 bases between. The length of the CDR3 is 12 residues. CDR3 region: CSVDSGGNTIYF. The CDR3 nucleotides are TGCAGCGTTGACTCGGGGGGAAACACCATATATTTT.

The CDR3 DNA sequence: TGTGCCAGCAGCTTTCGGGGAGGACAAACAGATACGCAGTATTTT. Its protein is CASSFRGGQTDTQYF. J is TRBJ2-3 and V is TRBV5-6, with a possible D match to TRBD2 (6 bases). Germline CDR1 reads SGHDT; CDR2 reads YYEEEE. There are 15 residues in the CDR3. Trimming stripped 2 bases from V and 3 bases from J, with 13 bases between.

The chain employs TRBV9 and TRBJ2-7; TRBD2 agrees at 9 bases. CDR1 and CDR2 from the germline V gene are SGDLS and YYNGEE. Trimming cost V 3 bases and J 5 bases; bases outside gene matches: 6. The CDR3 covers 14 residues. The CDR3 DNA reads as TGTGCCAGCAGCGGTAGCGGGAGTACTAACGAGCAGTACTTC. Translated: CASSGSGSTNEQYF. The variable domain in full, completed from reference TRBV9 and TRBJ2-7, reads DSGVTQTPKHLITATGQRVTLRCSPRSGDLSVYWYQQSLDQGLQFLIQYYNGEERAKGNILERFSAQQFPDLHSELNLSSLELGDSALYFCASSGSGSTNEQYFGPGTRLTVT.

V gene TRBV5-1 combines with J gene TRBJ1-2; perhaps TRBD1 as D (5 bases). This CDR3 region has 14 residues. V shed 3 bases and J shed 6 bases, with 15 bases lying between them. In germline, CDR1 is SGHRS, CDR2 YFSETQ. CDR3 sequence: CASSSGGRFDGYTF. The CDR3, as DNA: TGCGCCAGCAGCTCCGGGGGGAGGTTTGATGGCTACACCTTC.

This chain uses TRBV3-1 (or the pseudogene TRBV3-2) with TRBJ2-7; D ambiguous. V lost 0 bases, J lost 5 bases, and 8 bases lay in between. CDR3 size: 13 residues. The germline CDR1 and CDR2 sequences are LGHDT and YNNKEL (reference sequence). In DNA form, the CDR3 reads TGTGCCAGCAGCCAAGATAGATCGGACGAGCAGTACTTC. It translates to CASSQDRSDEQYF.

CDR3 loop: CAWSPGRDRGQLIGLYEQYF. In DNA, the CDR3 is TGTGCCTGGAGTCCTGGCCGGGACAGGGGGCAACTAATAGGTCTTTACGAGCAGTACTTC. The J gene is TRBJ2-7, the V gene TRBV30, with 12 nucleotides matching TRBD1. V shed 2 bases, J shed 4 bases, and the junction held 21 bases outside the gene matches. The CDR3 is made up of 20 amino acids. Germline CDR1 GTSNPN, CDR2 SVGIG (reference sequence).

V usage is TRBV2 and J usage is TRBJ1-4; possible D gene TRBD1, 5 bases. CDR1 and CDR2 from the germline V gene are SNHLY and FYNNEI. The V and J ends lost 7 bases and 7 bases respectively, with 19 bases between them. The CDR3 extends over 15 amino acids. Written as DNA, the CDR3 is TGTGCCAGCACCCCATGGGGGGTTATTGGTGAAAAACTGTTTTTT. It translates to CASTPWGVIGEKLFF.

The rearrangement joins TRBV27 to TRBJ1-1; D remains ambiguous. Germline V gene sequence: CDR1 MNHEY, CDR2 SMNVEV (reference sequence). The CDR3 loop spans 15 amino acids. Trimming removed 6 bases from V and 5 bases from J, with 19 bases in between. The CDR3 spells CASSHNSARGTEAFF. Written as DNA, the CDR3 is TGTGCCAGCAGCCATAACAGCGCACGAGGGACTGAAGCTTTCTTT.

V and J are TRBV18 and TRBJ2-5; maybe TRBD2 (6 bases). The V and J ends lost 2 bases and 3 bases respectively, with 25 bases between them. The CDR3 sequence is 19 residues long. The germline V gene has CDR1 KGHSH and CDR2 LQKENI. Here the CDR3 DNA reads TGTGCCAGCTCACCAACAGCCCGGGACTGGGTGGCCAATAAAGAGACCCAGTACTTC. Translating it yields CASSPTARDWVANKETQYF. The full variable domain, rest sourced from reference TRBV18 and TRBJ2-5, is NAGVMQNPRHLVRRRGQEARLRCSPMKGHSHVYWYRQLPEEGLKFMVYLQKENIIDESGMPKERFSAEFPKEGPSILRIQQVVRGDSAAYFCASSPTARDWVANKETQYFGPGTRLLVL.

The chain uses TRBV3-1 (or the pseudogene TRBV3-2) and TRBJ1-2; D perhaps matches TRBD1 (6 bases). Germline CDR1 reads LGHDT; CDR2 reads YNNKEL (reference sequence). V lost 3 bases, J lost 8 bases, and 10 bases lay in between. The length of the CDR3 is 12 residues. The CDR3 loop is CASSQGGAGYTF. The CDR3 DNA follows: TGTGCCAGCAGCCAGGGGGGGGCCGGCTACACCTTC.

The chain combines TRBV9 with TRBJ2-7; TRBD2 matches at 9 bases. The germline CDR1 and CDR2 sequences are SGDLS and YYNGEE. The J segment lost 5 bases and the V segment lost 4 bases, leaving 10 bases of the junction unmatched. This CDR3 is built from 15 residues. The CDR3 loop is CASSPKGLAHHEQYF. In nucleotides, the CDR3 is TGTGCCAGCAGCCCCAAGGGACTAGCCCACCACGAGCAGTACTTC.